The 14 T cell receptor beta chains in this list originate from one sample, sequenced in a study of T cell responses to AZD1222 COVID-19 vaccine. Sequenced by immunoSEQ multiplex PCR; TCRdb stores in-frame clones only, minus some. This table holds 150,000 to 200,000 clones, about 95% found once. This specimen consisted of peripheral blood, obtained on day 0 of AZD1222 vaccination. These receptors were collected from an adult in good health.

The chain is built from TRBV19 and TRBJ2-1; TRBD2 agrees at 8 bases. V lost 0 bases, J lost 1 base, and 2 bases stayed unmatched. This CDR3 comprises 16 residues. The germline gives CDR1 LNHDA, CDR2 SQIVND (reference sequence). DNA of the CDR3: TGTGCCAGTAGTATAGATGCGGGAGGTTCCTACAATGAGCAGTTCTTC. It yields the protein CASSIDAGGSYNEQFF.

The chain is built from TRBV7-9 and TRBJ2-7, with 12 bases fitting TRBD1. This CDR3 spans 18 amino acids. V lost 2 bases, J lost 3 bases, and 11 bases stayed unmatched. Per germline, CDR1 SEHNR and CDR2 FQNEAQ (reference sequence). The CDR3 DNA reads TGTGCCAGCAGCTTACCCGGGACAGGGGGCGTCTCTAACTACGAGCAGTACTTC. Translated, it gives CASSLPGTGGVSNYEQYF.

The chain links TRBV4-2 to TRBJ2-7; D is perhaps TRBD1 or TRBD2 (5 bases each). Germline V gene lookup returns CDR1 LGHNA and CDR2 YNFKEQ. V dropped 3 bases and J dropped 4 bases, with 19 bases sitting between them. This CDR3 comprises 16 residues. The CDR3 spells CASSHPGEGIMYEQYF. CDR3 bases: TGTGCCAGCAGCCACCCAGGAGAGGGGATTATGTACGAGCAGTACTTC.

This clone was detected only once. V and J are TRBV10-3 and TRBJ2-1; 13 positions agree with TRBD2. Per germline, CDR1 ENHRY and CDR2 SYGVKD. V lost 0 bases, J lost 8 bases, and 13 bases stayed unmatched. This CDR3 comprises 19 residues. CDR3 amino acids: CAISESRTSGRLKADEQFF. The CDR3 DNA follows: TGTGCCATCAGTGAGTCGAGGACTAGCGGGAGACTTAAGGCGGATGAGCAGTTCTTC.

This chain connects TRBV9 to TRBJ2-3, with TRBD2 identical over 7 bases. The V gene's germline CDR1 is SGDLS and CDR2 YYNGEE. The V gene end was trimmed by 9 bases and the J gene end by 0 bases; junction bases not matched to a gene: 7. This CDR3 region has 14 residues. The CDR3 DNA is TGTGCCACTGGGAGGGACTCTAGCACAGATACGCAGTATTTT. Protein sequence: CATGRDSSTDTQYF. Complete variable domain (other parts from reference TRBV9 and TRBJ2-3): DSGVTQTPKHLITATGQRVTLRCSPRSGDLSVYWYQQSLDQGLQFLIQYYNGEERAKGNILERFSAQQFPDLHSELNLSSLELGDSALYFCATGRDSSTDTQYFGPGTRLTVL.

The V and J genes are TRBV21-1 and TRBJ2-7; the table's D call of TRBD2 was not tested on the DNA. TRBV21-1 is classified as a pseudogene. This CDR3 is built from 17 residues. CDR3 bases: TGTGCCAGCAGCATAGGGCGGGAGAGTCCACTCTTCTACGAGCAGTACTTC. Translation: CASSIGRESPLFYEQYF.

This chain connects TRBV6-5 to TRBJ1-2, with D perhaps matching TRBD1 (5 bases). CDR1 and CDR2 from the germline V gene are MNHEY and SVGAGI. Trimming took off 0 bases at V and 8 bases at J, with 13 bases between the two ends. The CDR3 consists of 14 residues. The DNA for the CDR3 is TGTGCCAGCAGTTACTCTCCAGGGAGTAAGGGCTACACCTTC. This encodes CASSYSPGSKGYTF.

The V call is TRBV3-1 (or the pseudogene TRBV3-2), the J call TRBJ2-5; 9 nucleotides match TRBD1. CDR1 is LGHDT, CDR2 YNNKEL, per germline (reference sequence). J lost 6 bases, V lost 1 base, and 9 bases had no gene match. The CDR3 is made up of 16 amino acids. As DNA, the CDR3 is TGTGCCAGCAGCCAAGTAAAAGCAGGACAGGGGAAGACCCAGTACTTC. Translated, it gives CASSQVKAGQGKTQYF.

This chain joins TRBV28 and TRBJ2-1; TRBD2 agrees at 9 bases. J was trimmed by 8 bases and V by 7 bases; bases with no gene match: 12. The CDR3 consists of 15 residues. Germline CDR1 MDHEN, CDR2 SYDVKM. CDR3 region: CASTLGLAGRDEQFF. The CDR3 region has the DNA TGTGCCAGCACCCTGGGGCTAGCGGGACGGGATGAGCAGTTCTTC.

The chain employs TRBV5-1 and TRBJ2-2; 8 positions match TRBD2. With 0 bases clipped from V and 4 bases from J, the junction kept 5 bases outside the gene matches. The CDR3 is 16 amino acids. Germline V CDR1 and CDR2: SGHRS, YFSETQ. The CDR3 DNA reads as TGCGCCAGCAGCTTGGAGACTAGCGCCATCACCGGGGAGCTGTTTTTT. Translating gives CASSLETSAITGELFF.

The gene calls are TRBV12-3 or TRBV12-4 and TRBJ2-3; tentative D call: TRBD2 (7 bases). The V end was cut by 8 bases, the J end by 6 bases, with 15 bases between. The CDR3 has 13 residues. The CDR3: CASGGALSDTQYF. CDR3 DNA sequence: TGTGCCAGCGGGGGGGCCCTTTCGGATACGCAGTATTTT.

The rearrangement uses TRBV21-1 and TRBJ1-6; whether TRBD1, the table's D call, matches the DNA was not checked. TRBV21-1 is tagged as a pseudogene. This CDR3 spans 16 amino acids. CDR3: CASGRQDDRHNSPLHF. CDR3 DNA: TGTGCCAGCGGTCGACAGGACGATAGGCATAATTCACCCCTCCACTTT.

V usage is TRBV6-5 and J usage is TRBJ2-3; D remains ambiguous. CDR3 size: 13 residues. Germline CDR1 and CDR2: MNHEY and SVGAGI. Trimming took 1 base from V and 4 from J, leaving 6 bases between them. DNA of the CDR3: TGTGCCAGCAGTTACTTGGGATCAGATACGCAGTATTTT. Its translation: CASSYLGSDTQYF.

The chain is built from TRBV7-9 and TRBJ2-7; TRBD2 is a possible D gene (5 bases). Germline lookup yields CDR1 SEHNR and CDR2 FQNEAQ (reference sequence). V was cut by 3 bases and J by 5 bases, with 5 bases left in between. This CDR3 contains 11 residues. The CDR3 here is CASSFGDEQYF. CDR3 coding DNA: TGTGCCAGCAGCTTCGGGGACGAGCAGTACTTC.